One and the same sample provided the 9 T cell receptor beta chains below, sequenced in a study of T cell responses to AZD1222 COVID-19 vaccine. Profiled with immunoSEQ multiplex PCR; TCRdb holds only in-frame clones, not every one. The table records 120,000 to 150,000 clones, approximately 94% of them present only once. The material was peripheral blood, obtained on day 0 of AZD1222 vaccination. Receptors were obtained from an adult in good health.

This clone was picked up one time. The V and J genes are TRBV9 and TRBJ1-3; TRBD1 might be the D (6 bases). The CDR3 is 14 amino acids. Germline V gene lookup returns CDR1 SGDLS and CDR2 YYNGEE. Between the trimmed V and J ends, which lost 0 bases and 2 bases, there was a span of 6 bases. The DNA for the CDR3 is TGTGCCAGCAGCGTAGAGGGGGCTGGAAACACCATATATTTT. Its protein is CASSVEGAGNTIYF.

This rearrangement joins TRBV7-2 to TRBJ2-7; D uncertain. V lost 6 bases and J 1 base, leaving 10 bases between the germline ends. The CDR3 length is 13 residues. CDR1 and CDR2 (germline): SGHTA, FQGNSA. CDR3 loop: CASSRDPSYEQYF. The CDR3 region has the DNA TGTGCCAGCAGTCGTGATCCTTCCTACGAGCAGTACTTC.

The chain has TRBV5-8 and TRBJ2-7; 7 nucleotides agree with TRBD2. This CDR3 comprises 14 residues. Germline-derived CDR1 and CDR2 are SGHTS and YDEGEE. The J segment lost 5 bases and the V segment lost 4 bases, leaving 9 bases of the junction unmatched. The CDR3 region is CASSLPSGKDEQYF. The CDR3 DNA reads TGTGCCAGCAGCCTGCCCAGCGGGAAGGACGAGCAGTACTTC.

The rearrangement joins TRBV5-1 to TRBJ1-4, with 9 bases fitting TRBD1. Germline trimming cut 5 bases from V and 8 bases from J; bases unmatched to any gene: 10. This CDR3 is built from 15 residues. Germline CDR1 and CDR2: SGHRS and YFSETQ. In nucleotides, the CDR3 is TGCGCCAGCAGTAAAATGGGACAGGGAGGAGAAAAACTGTTTTTT. Encoded protein: CASSKMGQGGEKLFF.

The chain recombines TRBV2 with TRBJ1-5, with 8 nucleotides matching TRBD1. The CDR3 length is 14 residues. CDR1 SNHLY and CDR2 FYNNEI come from the germline V gene. Germline trimming cut 6 bases from V and 2 bases from J; bases unmatched to any gene: 3. CDR3 DNA sequence: TGTGCCAGCAGCGTACAGGGGGGCAATCAGCCCCAGCATTTT. It translates to CASSVQGGNQPQHF.

This clone was found a few times. This chain uses TRBV7-9 with TRBJ1-3; 9 nucleotides agree with TRBD1. The V gene end was trimmed by 5 bases and the J gene end by 2 bases; junction bases not matched to a gene: 10. The CDR3 consists of 17 residues. Germline V gene data show CDR1 as SEHNR and CDR2 as FQNEAQ (reference sequence). The CDR3, as DNA: TGTGCCAGCAGCCCAGGGACAGGGCTCGGACCTGGAAACACCATATATTTT. It is translated as CASSPGTGLGPGNTIYF. The whole variable domain, filled in from reference TRBV7-9 and TRBJ1-3, reads DTGVSQNPRHKITKRGQNVTFRCDPISEHNRLYWYRQTLGQGPEFLTYFQNEAQLEKSRLLSDRFSAERPKGSFSTLEIQRTEQGDSAMYLCASSPGTGLGPGNTIYFGEGSWLTVV.

The chain joins TRBV5-1 to TRBJ2-1; unclear D gene. CDR1 is SGHRS, CDR2 YFSETQ, per germline. The CDR3 runs to 15 residues. V was trimmed by 4 bases and J by 5 bases, leaving 16 bases between them. For the CDR3, the DNA is TGCGCCAGCAGCCCGGTAGGACGAGCCCACAATGAGCAGTTCTTC. The encoded protein is CASSPVGRAHNEQFF.

The genes are TRBV19 and TRBJ1-4; a possible D gene is TRBD1 (6 bases). Germline lookup yields CDR1 LNHDA and CDR2 SQIVND (reference sequence). The CDR3 extends over 17 amino acids. V was clipped by 7 bases and J by 7 bases, with 25 bases between them. CDR3 region: CASNKRSQGLVGEKLFF. As DNA, the CDR3 is TGTGCCAGTAACAAACGGTCACAGGGCCTTGTTGGTGAAAAACTGTTTTTT.

V gene TRBV6-2 or TRBV6-3 combines with J gene TRBJ2-7, with D uncertain. Germline V gives CDR1 MNHEY, CDR2 SVGEGT. The CDR3 consists of 13 residues. Trimming pared 2 bases from V and 6 bases from J, leaving 11 bases between. The CDR3 spells CASSYPGDGEQYF. The DNA for the CDR3 is TGTGCCAGCAGTTACCCGGGTGATGGCGAGCAGTACTTC.